The text below deals with one T cell receptor (beta chain). The antigen is not known. The data derive from a study of CD8 T cells in ankylosing spondylitis. Quantitative 5'-RACE with molecular barcodes generated TCR beta libraries. Via MiXCR, TCRdb re-called the 5' RACE reads, giving one row per CDR3 protein. Of under 950,000 distinct CDR3 sequences detected, 19% appear once; the ten largest clones hold around a fifth. Notes on the study in general: Ankylosing spondylitis blood seemed to carry a telltale TCR beta motif made of under ten highly homologous variants.

The germline CDR1 and CDR2 sequences are LNHDA and SQIVND (reference sequence). This CDR3 comprises 14 residues. Trimming pared 6 bases from V and 3 bases from J, leaving 14 bases between. Sequenced input: blood, either unsorted or a sorted T cell fraction (not recorded which). The TCR sequence derives from a male donor with ankylosing spondylitis. V and J are TRBV19 and TRBJ1-1, with D possibly TRBD1 on 6 matching bases. The CDR3 reads CASRSTGLDTEAFF. The CDR3 DNA sequence: TGTGCCAGTAGATCGACAGGATTAGACACTGAAGCTTTCTTT.